This T cell receptor beta chain comes out of a study of blood T cell repertoires in COVID-19. The J segment lost 2 bases and the V segment lost 7 bases, leaving 11 bases of the junction unmatched. Germline V gene sequence: CDR1 LNHDA, CDR2 SQIVND (reference sequence). This CDR3 region has 16 residues. TCRdb keeps only in-frame clones here, not all; method: immunoSEQ multiplex PCR. Here the sample spans roughly 120,000 clones, more than 90% being singletons. The material sequenced was peripheral blood. The rearrangement links TRBV19 to TRBJ1-5; 7 bases map to TRBD1. The clonotype originates from a man aged 55 to 69 with COVID-19, enrolled during active disease. This CDR3 is CASTRSHRGGNQPQHF. In DNA form, the CDR3 reads TGTGCCAGTACCCGATCCCACAGGGGCGGCAATCAGCCCCAGCATTTT.